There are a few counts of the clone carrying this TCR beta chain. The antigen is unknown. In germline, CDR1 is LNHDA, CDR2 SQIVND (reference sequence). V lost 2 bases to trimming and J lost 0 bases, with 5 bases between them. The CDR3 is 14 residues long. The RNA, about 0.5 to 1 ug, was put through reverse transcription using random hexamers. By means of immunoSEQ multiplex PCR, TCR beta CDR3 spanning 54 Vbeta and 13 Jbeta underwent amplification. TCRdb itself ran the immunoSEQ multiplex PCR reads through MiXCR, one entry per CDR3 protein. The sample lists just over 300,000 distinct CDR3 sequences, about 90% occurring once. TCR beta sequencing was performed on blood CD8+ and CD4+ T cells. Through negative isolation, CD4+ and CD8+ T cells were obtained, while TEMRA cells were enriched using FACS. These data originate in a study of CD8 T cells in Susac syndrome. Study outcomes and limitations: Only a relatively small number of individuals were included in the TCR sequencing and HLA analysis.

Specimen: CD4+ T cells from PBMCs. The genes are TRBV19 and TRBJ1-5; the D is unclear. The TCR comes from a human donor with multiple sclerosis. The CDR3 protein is CASSIFGSNQPQHF. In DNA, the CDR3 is TGTGCCAGTAGTATATTCGGTAGCAATCAGCCCCAGCATTTT.